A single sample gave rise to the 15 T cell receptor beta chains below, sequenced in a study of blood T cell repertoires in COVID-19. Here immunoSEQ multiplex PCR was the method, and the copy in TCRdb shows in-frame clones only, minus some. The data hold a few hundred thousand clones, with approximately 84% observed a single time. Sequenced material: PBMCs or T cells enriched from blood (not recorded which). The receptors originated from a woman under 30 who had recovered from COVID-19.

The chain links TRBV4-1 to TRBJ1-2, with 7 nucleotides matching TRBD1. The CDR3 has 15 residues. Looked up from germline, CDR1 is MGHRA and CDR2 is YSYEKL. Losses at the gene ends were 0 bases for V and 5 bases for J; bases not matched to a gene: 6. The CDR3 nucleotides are TGCGCCAGCAGCCAAGAGACAGGGTGGCCTTATGGCTACACCTTC. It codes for CASSQETGWPYGYTF.

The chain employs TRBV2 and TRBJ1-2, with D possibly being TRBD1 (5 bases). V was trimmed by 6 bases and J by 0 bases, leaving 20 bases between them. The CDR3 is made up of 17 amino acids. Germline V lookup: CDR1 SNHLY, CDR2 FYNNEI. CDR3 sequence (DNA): TGTGCCAGCAGAGGCGATGTCAGGGTAGGGGCTAACTATGGCTACACCTTC. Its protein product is CASRGDVRVGANYGYTF.

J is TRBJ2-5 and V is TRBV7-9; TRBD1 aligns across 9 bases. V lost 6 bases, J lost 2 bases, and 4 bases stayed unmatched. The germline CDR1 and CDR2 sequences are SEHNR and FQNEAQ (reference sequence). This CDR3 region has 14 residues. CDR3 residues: CASRETGGQETQYF. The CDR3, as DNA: TGTGCCAGCAGAGAGACAGGGGGACAAGAGACCCAGTACTTC.

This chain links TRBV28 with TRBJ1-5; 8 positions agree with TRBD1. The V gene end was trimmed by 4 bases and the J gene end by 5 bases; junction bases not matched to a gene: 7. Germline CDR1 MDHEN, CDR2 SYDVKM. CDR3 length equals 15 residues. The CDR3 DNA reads TGTGCCAGCAGTTCCGGGACAGGTCACGATCAGCCCCAGCATTTT. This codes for CASSSGTGHDQPQHF.

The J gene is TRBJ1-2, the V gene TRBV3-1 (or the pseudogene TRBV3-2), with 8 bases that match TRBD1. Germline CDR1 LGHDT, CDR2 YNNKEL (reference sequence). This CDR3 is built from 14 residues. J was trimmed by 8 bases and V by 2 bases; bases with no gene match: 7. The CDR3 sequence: CASSQQGAGSGYTF. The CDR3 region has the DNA TGTGCCAGCAGCCAACAGGGGGCTGGGAGCGGCTACACCTTC.

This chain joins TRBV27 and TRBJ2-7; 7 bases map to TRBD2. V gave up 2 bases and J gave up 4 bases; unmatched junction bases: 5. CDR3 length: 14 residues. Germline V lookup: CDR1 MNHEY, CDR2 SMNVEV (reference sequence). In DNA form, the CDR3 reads TGTGCCAGCAGTTTAACCCCCGGGGGGTACGAGCAGTACTTC. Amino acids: CASSLTPGGYEQYF.

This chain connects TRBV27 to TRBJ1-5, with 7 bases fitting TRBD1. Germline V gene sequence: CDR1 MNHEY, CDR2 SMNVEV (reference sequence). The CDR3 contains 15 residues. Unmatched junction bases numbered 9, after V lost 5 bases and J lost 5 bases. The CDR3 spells CASSPWDSTDQPQHF. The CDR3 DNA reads TGTGCCAGCAGTCCCTGGGACAGCACAGATCAGCCCCAGCATTTT.

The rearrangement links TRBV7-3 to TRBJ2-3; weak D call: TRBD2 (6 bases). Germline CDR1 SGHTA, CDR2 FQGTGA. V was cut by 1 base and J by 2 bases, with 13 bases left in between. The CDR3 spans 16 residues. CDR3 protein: CASSLNLGGITDTQYF. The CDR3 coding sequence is TGTGCCAGCAGCTTAAATCTTGGAGGGATCACAGATACGCAGTATTTT.

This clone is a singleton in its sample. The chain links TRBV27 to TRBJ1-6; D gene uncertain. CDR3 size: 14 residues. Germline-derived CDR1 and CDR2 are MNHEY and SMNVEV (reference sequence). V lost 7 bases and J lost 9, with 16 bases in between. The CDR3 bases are TGTGCCAGCAAACATTTGGGCGTTGGTTCACCCCTCCACTTT. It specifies CASKHLGVGSPLHF.

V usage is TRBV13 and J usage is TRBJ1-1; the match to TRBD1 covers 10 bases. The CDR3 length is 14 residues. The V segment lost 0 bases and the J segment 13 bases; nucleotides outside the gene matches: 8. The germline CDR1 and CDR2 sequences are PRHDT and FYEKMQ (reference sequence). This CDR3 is CASSLGTGGEGDFF. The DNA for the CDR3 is TGTGCCAGCAGCTTAGGGACAGGGGGCGAAGGGGATTTCTTT. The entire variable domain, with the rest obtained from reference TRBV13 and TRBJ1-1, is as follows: AAGVIQSPRHLIKEKRETATLKCYPIPRHDTVYWYQQGPGQDPQFLISFYEKMQSDKGSIPDRFSAQQFSDYHSELNMSSLELGDSALYFCASSLGTGGEGDFFGQGTRLTVV.

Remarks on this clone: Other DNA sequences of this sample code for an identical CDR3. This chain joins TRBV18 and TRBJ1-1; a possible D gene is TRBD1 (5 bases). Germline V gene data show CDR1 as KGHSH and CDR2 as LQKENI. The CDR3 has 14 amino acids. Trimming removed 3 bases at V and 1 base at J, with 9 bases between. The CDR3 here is CASSPPGGNTEAFF. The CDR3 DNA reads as TGTGCCAGCTCACCTCCGGGGGGGAACACTGAAGCTTTCTTT.

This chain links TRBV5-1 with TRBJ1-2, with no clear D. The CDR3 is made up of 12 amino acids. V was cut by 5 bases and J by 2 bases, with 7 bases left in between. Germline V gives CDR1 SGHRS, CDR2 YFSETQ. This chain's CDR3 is CASRPENYGYTF. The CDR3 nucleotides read TGCGCCAGCAGGCCGGAGAACTATGGCTACACCTTC. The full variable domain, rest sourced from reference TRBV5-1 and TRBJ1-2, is KAGVTQTPRYLIKTRGQQVTLSCSPISGHRSVSWYQQTPGQGLQFLFEYFSETQRNKGNFPGRFSGRQFSNSRSEMNVSTLELGDSALYLCASRPENYGYTFGSGTRLTVV.

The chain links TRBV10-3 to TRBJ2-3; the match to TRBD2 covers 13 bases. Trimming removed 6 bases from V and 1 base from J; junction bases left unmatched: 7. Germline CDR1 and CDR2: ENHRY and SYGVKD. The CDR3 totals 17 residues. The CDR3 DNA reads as TGTGCCATCAGCAACCAACTAGCGGGGGGGGGCACAGATACGCAGTATTTT. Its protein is CAISNQLAGGGTDTQYF.

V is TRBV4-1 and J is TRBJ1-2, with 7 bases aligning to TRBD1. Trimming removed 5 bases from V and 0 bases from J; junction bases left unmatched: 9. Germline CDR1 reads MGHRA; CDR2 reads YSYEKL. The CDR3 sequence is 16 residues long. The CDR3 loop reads CASSAPGQTTNYGYTF. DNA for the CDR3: TGCGCCAGCAGCGCACCGGGACAGACTACTAACTATGGCTACACCTTC.

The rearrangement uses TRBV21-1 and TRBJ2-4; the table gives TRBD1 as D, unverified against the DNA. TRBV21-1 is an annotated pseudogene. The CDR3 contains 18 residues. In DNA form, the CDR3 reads TGTGCCAGCAGCACATGGGCGTACTGTGTGATAGCCAAAAACATTCAGTACTTC. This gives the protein CASSTWAYCVIAKNIQYF.